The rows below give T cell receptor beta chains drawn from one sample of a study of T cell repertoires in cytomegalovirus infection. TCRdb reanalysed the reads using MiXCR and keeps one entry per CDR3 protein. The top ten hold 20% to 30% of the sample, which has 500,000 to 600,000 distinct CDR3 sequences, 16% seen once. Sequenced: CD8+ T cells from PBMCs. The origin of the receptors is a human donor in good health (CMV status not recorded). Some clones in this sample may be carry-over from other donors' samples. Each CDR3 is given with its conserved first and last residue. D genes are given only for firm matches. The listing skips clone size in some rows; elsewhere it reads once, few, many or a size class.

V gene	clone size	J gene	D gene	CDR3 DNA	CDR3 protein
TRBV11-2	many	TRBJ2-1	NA	TGTGCCAGCAGCTTAACTCTCAGGGCCCCCCTAGACTACAATGAGCAGTTCTTC	CASSLTLRAPLDYNEQFF
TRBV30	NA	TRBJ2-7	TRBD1	TGTGCCTGGAGAACAGGGGTCGAGCAGTACTTC	CAWRTGVEQYF
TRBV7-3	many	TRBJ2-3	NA	TGTGCCAGCAGCCCCGATGGACACTGGGGGAGTACAGATACGCAGTATTTT	CASSPDGHWGSTDTQYF
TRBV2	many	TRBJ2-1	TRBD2	TGTGCCAGCAGTCCTGGGGAGACTAGCGGGAGGGGGCCCTACAATGAGCAGTTCTTC	CASSPGETSGRGPYNEQFF
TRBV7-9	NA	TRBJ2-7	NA	TGTGCCAGCAGCTCCGGGCGAGGTCAGGACGAGCAGTACTTC	CASSSGRGQDEQYF
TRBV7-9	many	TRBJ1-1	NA	TGTGCCAGCAGCGCTGATTTGAACACTGAAGCTTTCTTT	CASSADLNTEAFF
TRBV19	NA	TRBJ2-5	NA	TGTGCCAGTAGTATACGGCCCCAGGTCTTCGGTGAAGAGACCCAGTACTTC	CASSIRPQVFGEETQYF
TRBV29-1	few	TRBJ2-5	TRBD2	TGCAGCGTTGTAGCGGGGGGTTCCCAAGAGACCCAGTACTTC	CSVVAGGSQETQYF
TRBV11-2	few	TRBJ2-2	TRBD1	TGTGCCAGCAGCCAGGGACAGACCGGGGAGCTGTTTTTT	CASSQGQTGELFF
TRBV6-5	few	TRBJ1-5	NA	TGTGCCAGCAGTTACTCACAGGGTATTAGTCAGCCCCAGCATTTT	CASSYSQGISQPQHF
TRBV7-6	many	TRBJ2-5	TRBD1	TGTGCCAGCAGCAACTCCCGGGACAGGGAAGAGACCCAGTACTTC	CASSNSRDREETQYF
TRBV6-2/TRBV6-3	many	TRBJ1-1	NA	TGTGCCAGCAGCGGGACACCGAACACTGAAGCTTTCTTT	CASSGTPNTEAFF
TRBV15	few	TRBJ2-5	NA	TGTGCCACTCGGGTAGGTGGAACAGGATTCCAAGAGACCCAGTACTTC	CATRVGGTGFQETQYF
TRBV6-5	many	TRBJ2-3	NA	TGTGCCAGCAGTGCCGAGGGGCTTTCCACAGATACGCAGTATTTT	CASSAEGLSTDTQYF
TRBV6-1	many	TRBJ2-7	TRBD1	TGTGCCAGCAGTGAAGGCGGACAGGGGGTGTTCGAGCAGTACTTC	CASSEGGQGVFEQYF
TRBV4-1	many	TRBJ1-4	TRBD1	TGCGCCAGCAGCCAATCTACAGGGGGCGCGGCTGAAAAACTGTTTTTT	CASSQSTGGAAEKLFF
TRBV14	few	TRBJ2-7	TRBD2	TGTGCCAGCAGCCCAAGGACTAGCGGGAGCCGTTGGGGGGTCTACGAGCAGTACTTC	CASSPRTSGSRWGVYEQYF
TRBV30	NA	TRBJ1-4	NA	TGTGCCTGGAGTCCAGGGAATGAAAAACTGTTTTTT	CAWSPGNEKLFF
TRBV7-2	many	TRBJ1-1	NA	TGTGCCAGCAGCTTAGCAGTTGAAGCTTTCTTT	CASSLAVEAFF
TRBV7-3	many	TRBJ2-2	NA	TGTGCCAGCAGCGGGACCGTATGGGGAACCGGGGAGCTGTTTTTT	CASSGTVWGTGELFF
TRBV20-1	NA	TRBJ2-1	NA	TGCAGTGCCCCCAATGTCCGGGACGCAACGCCCTACAATGAGCCGTTCTTC	CSAPNVRDATPYNEPFF
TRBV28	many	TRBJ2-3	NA	TGTGCCAGCGGGCCGTCCCCTTCAGACAGAGAAAGCACAGATACGCAGTATTTT	CASGPSPSDRESTDTQYF
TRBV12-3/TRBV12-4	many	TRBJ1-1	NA	TGTGCCAGCAGGGGGAACAGGGCTGGAGACACTGAAGCTTTCTTT	CASRGNRAGDTEAFF
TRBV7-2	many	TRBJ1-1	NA	TGTGCCAGCAACCGACGGACTGAAGCTTTCTTT	CASNRRTEAFF
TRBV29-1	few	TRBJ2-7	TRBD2	TGCAGCGTTGAACTCGAGCGGGGCTCTTACGAGCAGTACTTC	CSVELERGSYEQYF
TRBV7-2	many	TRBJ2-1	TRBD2	TGTGCCAGCAGCTTAGGAACTAGCGGGAGAGTTACCTACAATGAGCAGTTCTTC	CASSLGTSGRVTYNEQFF
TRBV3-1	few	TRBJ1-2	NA	TGTGCCAGCAGCCAAGAGCCGATTAACTATGGCTACACCTTC	CASSQEPINYGYTF
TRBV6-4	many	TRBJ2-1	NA	TGTGCCAGCAGTGACGATCGGACCGGCTACAATGAGCAGTTCTTC	CASSDDRTGYNEQFF
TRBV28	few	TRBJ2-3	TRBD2	TGTGCCAGCAGTTTGGGGGGGACGGGGGGAGATACGCAGTATTTT	CASSLGGTGGDTQYF
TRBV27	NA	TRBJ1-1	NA	TGTGCCAGCAGATGGGTCGGGGAGCTGAACACTGAAGCTTTCTTT	CASRWVGELNTEAFF
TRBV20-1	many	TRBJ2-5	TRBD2	TGCAGTGCAAGACCCGCGGGGGGGCTTCAAGAGACCCAGTACTTC	CSARPAGGLQETQYF
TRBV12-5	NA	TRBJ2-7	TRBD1	TGTGCTAGTGGTACGGGACAGGGCTCCTACGAGCAGTACTTC	CASGTGQGSYEQYF
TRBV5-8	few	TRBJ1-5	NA	TGTGCCAGCAGCGCCCATCAGCCCCAGCATTTT	CASSAHQPQHF
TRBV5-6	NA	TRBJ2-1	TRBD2	TGTGCCAGCAGCGAGGGACTAGCGGGAGCGGGTGAGCAGTTCTTC	CASSEGLAGAGEQFF
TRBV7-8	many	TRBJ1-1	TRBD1	TGTGCCAGCAGCTTAGTCCGGTTGACAGGGCAGTCTGAAGCTTTCTTT	CASSLVRLTGQSEAFF
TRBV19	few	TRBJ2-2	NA	TGTGCCAGTAGTATTGGGCCTCTAACCGGGGAGCTGTTTTTT	CASSIGPLTGELFF
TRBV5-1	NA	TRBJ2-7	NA	TGCGCCAGCAGCTTGGATTTGGGGGGAGCCATCAGGGACGAGCAGTACTTC	CASSLDLGGAIRDEQYF
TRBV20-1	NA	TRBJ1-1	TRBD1	TGCAGTGCTCCCAGGGGGCTAAACACTGAAGCTTTCTTT	CSAPRGLNTEAFF
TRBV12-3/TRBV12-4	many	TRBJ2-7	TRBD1	TGTGCCAGCAGTTCTCCGGGACAGGGGCTTTACGAGCAGTACTTC	CASSSPGQGLYEQYF